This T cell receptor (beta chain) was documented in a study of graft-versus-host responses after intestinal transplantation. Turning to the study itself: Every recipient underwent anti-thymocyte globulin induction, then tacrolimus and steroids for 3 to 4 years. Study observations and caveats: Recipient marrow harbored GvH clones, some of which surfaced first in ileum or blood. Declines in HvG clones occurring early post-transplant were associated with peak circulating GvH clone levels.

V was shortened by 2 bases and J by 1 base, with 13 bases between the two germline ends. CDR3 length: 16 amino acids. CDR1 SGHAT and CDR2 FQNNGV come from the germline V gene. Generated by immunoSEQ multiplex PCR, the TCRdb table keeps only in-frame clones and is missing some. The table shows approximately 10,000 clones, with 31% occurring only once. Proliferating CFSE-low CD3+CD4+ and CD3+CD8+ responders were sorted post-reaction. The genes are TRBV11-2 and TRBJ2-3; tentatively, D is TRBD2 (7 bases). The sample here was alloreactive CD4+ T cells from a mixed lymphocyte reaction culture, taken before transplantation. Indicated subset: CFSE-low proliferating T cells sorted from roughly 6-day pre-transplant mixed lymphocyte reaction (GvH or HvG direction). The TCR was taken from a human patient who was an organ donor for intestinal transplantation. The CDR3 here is CASSLLGGGRTDTQYF. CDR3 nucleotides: TGTGCCAGCAGCTTATTAGGCGGGGGCCGCACAGATACGCAGTATTTT.